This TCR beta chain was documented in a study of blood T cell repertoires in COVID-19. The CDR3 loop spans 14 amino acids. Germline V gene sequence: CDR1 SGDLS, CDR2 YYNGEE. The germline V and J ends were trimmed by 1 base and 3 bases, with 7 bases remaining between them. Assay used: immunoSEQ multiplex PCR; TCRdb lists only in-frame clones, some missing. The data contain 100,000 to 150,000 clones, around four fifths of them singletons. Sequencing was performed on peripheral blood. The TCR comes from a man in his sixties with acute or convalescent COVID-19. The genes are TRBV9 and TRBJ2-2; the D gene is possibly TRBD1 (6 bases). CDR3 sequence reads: CASSVSGDTGELFF. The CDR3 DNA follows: TGTGCCAGCAGCGTATCAGGGGACACCGGGGAGCTGTTTTTT.